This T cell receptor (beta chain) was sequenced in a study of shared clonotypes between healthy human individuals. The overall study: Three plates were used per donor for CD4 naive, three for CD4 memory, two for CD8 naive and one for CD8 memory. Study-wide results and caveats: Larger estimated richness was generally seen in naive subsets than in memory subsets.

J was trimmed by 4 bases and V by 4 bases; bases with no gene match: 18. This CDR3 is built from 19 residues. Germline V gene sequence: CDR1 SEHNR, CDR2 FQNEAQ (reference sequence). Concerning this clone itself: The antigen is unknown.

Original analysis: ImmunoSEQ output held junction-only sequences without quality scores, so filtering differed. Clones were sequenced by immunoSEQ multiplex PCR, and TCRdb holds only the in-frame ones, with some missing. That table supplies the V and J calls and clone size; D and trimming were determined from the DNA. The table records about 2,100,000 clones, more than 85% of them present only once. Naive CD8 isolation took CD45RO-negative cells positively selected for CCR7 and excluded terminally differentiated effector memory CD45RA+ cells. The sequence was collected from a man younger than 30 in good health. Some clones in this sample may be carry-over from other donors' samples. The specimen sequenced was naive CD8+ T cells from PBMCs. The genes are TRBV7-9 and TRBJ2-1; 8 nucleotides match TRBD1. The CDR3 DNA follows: TGTGCCAGCAGCTCGACACAGGGGGGCTCTATTCTCGTTTACAATGAGCAGTTCTTC. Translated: CASSSTQGGSILVYNEQFF.